This paragraph reports one T cell receptor (beta chain). This clone's antigen is unknown. There are no base qualities to consult, and no much larger clone falls within one base. Including cysteine and phenylalanine, the CDR3 has 15 amino acids. This entry keeps only the CDR3 DNA: 45 bases, framed from base 1. V is shortened by 1 base, J by 6 bases, and the region joining them spans 12 bases. The germline V gene gives CDR1 as SGHVS and CDR2 as FNYEAQ. The library was made by the immunoSEQ multiplex PCR assay. TCRdb provides this immuneACCESS table in a form limited to in-frame rearrangements. Some clones are lacking; in checked studies, under half of them reflect an unresolved V gene, and why the rest are absent is not known. This sample gives over 20,000 clones in total; around four fifths of them show up just once. The ten biggest clones cover about 23% of the sample. The source of the sample is a study of control samples from healthy donors and cancer patients (dated by TCRdb to 2018 to 2021).

The clonotype was recovered from a man aged 55 to 70 with colorectal cancer. The chain is made from TRBV7-6 and TRBJ2-2; no D gene call is confident. Sequenced: PBMCs. The DNA sequence is as follows: TGTGCCAGCAGCTTAGTTCTTCCCCCCTCCGGGGAGCTGTTTTTT. This codes for CASSLVLPPSGELFF.